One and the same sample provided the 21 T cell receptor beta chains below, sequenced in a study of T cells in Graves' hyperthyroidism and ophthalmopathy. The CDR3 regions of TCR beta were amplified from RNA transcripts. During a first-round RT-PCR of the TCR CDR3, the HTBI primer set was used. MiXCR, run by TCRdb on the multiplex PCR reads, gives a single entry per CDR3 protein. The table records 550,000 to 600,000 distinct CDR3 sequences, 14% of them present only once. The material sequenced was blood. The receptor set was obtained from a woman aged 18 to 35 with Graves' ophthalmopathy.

CDR3 nucleotide sequence: TGTGCCAGCAGTTGGGGGGGGGTCAATGAGCAGTTCTTC. Residues: CASSWGGVNEQFF. This chain joins TRBV27 and TRBJ2-1; 7 nucleotides match TRBD2. V trimming: 4 bases; J trimming: 6 bases; junction bases outside the gene matches: 3. The germline V gene encodes CDR1 MNHEY and CDR2 SMNVEV (reference sequence). The CDR3 totals 13 residues.

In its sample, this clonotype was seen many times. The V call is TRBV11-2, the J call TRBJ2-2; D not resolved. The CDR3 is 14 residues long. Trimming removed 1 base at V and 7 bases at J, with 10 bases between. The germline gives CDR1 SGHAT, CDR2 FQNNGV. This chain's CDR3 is CASSLASGLGELFF. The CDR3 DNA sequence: TGTGCCAGCAGCTTAGCGTCCGGGCTCGGGGAGCTGTTTTTT.

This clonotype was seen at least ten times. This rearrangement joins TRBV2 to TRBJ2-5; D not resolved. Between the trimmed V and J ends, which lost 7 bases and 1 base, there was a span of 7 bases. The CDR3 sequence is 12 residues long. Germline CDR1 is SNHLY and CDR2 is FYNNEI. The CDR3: CASTRGQETQYF. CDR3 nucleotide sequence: TGTGCCAGCACCCGCGGCCAAGAGACCCAGTACTTC.

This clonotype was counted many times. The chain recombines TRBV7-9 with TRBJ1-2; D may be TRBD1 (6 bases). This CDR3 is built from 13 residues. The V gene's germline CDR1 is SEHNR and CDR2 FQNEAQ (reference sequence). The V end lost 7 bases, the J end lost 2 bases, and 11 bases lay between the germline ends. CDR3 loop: CASTPRGNYGYTF. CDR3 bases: TGTGCCAGCACCCCGAGGGGGAACTATGGCTACACCTTC.

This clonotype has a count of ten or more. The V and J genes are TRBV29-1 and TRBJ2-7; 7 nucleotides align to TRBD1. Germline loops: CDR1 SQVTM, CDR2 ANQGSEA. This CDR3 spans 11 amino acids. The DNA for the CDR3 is TGCGGGGTAGGACAGGCCTACGAGCAGTACTTC. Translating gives CGVGQAYEQYF.

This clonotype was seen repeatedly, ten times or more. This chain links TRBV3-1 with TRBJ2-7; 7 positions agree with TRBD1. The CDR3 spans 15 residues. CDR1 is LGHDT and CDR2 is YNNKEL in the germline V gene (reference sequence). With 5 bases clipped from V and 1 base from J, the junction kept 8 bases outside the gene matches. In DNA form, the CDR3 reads TGTGCCAGCAGCGCCAGACAGGGTACGTCCTACGAGCAGTACTTC. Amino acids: CASSARQGTSYEQYF.

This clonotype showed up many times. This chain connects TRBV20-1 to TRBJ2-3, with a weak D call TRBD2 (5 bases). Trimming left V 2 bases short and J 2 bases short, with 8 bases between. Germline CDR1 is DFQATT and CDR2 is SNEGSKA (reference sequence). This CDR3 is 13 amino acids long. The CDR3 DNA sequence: TGCAGTGCTAGATCGGGGTTCACAGATACGCAGTATTTT. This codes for CSARSGFTDTQYF.

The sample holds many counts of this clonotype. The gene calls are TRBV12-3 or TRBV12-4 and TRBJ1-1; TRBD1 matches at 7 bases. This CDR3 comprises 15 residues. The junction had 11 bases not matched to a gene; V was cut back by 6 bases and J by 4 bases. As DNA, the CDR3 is TGTGCCAGCAGGGCTCGCTTACAGGGGTTCACTGAAGCTTTCTTT. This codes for CASRARLQGFTEAFF.

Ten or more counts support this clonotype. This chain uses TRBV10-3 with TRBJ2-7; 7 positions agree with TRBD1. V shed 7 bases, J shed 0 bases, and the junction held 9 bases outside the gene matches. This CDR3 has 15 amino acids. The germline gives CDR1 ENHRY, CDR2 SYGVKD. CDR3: CAITSRTGSSYEQYF. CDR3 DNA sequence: TGTGCCATCACTTCCCGGACAGGCAGCTCCTACGAGCAGTACTTC.

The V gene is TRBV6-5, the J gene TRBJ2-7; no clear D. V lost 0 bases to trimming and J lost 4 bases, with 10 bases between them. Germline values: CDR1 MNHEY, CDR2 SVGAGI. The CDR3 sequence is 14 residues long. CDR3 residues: CASSYSLLGYEQYF. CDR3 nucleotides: TGTGCCAGCAGTTACTCTCTCCTGGGATACGAGCAGTACTTC.

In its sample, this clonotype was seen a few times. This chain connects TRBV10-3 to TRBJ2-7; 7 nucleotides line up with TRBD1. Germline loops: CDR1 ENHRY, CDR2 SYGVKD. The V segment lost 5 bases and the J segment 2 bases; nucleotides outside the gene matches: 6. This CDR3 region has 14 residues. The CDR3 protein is CAISSPGQTYEQYF. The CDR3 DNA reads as TGTGCCATCAGTAGTCCGGGACAGACCTACGAGCAGTACTTC.

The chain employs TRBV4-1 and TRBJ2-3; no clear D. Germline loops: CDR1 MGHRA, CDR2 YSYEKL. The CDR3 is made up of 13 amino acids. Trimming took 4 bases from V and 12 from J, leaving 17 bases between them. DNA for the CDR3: TGCGCCAGCAGCCGGACCAATTCGGTAGATCAGTATTTT. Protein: CASSRTNSVDQYF.

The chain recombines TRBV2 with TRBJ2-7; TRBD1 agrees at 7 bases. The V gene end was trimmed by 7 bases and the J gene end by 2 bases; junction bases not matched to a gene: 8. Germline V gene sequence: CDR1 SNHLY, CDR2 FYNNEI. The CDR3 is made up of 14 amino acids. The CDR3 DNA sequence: TGTGCCAGCACCCTAGGACAGGCCCCCTACGAGCAGTACTTC. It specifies CASTLGQAPYEQYF.

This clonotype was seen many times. The CDR3 coding sequence is TGCAGTGCTATCCCAGGCCTAGCGGGAGAGGTAGATACGCAGTATTTT. Its protein product is CSAIPGLAGEVDTQYF. The chain is built from TRBV20-1 and TRBJ2-3, with 10 bases that match TRBD2. CDR3 size: 16 residues. The germline V gene has CDR1 DFQATT and CDR2 SNEGSKA (reference sequence). The V segment lost 4 bases and the J segment 5 bases; nucleotides outside the gene matches: 12.

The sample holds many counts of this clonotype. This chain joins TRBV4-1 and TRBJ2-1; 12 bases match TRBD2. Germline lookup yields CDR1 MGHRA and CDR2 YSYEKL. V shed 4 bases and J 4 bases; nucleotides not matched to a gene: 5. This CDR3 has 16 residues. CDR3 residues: CASSRQGLAGYNEQFF. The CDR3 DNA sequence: TGCGCCAGCAGCCGTCAAGGACTAGCGGGGTACAATGAGCAGTTCTTC.

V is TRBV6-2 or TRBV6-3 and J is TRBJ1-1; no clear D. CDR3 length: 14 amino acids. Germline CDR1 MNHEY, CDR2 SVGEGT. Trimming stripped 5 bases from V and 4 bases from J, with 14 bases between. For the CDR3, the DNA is TGTGCCAGCAGTGTGGTACAAGGGAGCACTGAAGCTTTCTTT. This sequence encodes CASSVVQGSTEAFF.

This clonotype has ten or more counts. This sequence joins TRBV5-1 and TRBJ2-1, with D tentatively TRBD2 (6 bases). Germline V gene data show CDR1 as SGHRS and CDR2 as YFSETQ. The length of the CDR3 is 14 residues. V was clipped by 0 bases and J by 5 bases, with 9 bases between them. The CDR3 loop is CASSLVPGDNEQFF. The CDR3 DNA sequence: TGCGCCAGCAGCTTGGTCCCGGGAGACAATGAGCAGTTCTTC. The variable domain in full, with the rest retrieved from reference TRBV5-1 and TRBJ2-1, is KAGVTQTPRYLIKTRGQQVTLSCSPISGHRSVSWYQQTPGQGLQFLFEYFSETQRNKGNFPGRFSGRQFSNSRSEMNVSTLELGDSALYLCASSLVPGDNEQFFGPGTRLTVL.

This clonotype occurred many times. The CDR3 reads CSATSGTSGTEQYF. The CDR3 nucleotides read TGCAGTGCTACCTCCGGGACTAGCGGGACCGAGCAGTACTTC. J is TRBJ2-7 and V is TRBV20-1; 13 positions agree with TRBD2. Germline loops: CDR1 DFQATT, CDR2 SNEGSKA (reference sequence). This CDR3 comprises 14 residues. The V and J ends lost 4 bases and 6 bases, in that order; junction bases with no gene match: 6.

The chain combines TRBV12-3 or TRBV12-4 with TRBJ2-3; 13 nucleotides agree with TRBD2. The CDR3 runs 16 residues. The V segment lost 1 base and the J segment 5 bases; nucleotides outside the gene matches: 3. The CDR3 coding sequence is TGTGCCAGCAGTTTAGGGACTAGCGGGAGTGGAGATACGCAGTATTTT. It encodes CASSLGTSGSGDTQYF.

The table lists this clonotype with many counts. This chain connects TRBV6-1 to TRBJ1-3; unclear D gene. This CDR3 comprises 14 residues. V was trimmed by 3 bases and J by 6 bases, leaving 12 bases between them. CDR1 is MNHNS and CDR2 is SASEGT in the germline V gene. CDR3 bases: TGTGCCAGCAGTGAGTGGACCCTCGCAAACACCATATATTTT. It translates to CASSEWTLANTIYF.

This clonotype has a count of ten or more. The CDR3 DNA sequence: TGTGCCAGCACCTTTAGCGGGAGCGAGCAGTACTTC. This codes for CASTFSGSEQYF. The V call is TRBV28, the J call TRBJ2-7, with 9 bases that match TRBD2. The CDR3 extends over 12 amino acids. With 7 bases clipped from V and 6 bases from J, the junction kept 4 bases outside the gene matches. Germline assignment: CDR1 MDHEN and CDR2 SYDVKM.